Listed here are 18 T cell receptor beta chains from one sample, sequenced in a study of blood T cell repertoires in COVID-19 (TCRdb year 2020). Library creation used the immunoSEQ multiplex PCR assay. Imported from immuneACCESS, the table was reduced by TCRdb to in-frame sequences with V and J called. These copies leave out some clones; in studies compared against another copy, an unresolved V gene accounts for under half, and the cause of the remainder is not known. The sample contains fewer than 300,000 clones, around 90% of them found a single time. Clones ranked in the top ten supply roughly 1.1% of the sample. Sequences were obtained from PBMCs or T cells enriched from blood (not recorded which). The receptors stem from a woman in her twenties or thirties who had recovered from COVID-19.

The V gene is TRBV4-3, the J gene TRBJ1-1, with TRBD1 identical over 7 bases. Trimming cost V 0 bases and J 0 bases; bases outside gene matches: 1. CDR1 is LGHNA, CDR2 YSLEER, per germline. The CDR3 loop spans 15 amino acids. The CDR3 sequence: CASSQETGLNTEAFF. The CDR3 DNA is TGCGCCAGCAGCCAAGAGACAGGGTTGAACACTGAAGCTTTCTTT.

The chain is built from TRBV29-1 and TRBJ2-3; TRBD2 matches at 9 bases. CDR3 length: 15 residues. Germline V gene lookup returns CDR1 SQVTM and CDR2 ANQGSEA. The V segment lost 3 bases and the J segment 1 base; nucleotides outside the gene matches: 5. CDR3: CSVDGASGGTDTQYF. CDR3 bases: TGCAGCGTTGATGGAGCTAGCGGGGGCACAGATACGCAGTATTTT.

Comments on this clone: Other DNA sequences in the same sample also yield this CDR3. Here the CDR3 reads CASSRDRVSEQYF. The CDR3 DNA is TGTGCCAGCAGCCGGGACAGGGTCAGCGAGCAGTACTTC. This sequence joins TRBV11-3 and TRBJ2-7; 9 nucleotides match TRBD1. The CDR3 is 13 residues long. V trimming: 5 bases; J trimming: 6 bases; junction bases outside the gene matches: 5. Germline CDR1 is SGHNT and CDR2 is YENEEA.

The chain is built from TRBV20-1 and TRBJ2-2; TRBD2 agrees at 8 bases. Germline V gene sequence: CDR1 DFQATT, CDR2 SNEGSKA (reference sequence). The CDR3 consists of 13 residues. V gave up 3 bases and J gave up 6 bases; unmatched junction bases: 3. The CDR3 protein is CSASPGGAGELFF. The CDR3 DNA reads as TGCAGTGCTAGTCCCGGGGGGGCCGGGGAGCTGTTTTTT.

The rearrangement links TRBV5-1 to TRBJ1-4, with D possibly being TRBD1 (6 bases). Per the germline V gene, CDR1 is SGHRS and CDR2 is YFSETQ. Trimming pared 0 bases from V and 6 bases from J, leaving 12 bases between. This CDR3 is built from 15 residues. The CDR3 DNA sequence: TGCGCCAGCAGCTTGGGGCAGGGGATAGATGAAAAACTGTTTTTT. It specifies CASSLGQGIDEKLFF.

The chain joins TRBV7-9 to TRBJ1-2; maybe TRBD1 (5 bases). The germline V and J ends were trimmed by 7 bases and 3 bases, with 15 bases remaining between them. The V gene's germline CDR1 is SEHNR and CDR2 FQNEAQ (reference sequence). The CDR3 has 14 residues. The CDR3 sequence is CASTLGGLDYGYTF. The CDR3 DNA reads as TGTGCCAGCACCCTCGGGGGACTAGACTATGGCTACACCTTC.

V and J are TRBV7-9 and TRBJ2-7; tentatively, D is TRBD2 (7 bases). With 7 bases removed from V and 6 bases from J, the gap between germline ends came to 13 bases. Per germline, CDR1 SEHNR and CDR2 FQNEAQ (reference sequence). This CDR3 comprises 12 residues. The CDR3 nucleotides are TGTGCCAGCAAAATCGGGGGGCGCGAGCAGTACTTC. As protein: CASKIGGREQYF.

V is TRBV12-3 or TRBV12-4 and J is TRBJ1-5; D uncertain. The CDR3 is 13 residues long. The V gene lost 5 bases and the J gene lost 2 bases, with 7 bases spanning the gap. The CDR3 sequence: CASSRQGNQPQHF. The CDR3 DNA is TGTGCCAGCAGTAGGCAGGGCAATCAGCCCCAGCATTTT.

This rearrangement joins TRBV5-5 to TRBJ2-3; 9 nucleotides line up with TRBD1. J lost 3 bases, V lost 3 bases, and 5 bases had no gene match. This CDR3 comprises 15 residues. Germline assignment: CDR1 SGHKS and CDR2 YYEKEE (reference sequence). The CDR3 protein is CASSSGQGATDTQYF. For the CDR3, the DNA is TGTGCCAGCAGCTCGGGACAGGGTGCTACAGATACGCAGTATTTT.

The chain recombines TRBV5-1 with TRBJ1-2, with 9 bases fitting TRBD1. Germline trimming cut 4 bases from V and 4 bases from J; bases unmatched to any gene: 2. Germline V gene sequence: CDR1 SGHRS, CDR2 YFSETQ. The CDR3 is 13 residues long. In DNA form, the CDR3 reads TGCGCCAGCAGCGTGGGACAGGGCTATGGCTACACCTTC. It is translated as CASSVGQGYGYTF.

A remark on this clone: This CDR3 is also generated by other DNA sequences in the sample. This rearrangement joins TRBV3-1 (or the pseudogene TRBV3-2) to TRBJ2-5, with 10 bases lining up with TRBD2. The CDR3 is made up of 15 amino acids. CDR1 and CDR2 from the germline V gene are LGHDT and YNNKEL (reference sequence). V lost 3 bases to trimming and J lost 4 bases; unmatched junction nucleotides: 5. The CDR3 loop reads CASSQASGSRETQYF. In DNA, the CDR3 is TGTGCCAGCAGCCAGGCTAGCGGGAGCAGAGAGACCCAGTACTTC.

CDR3 amino acids: CASSLGGGIYGYTF. The CDR3 bases are TGTGCCAGCAGCTTAGGGGGAGGGATATATGGCTACACCTTC. The genes are TRBV5-4 and TRBJ1-2; TRBD1 is a possible D gene (6 bases). This CDR3 region has 14 residues. V lost 2 bases to trimming and J lost 5 bases, with 13 bases between them. Germline assignment: CDR1 SGHNT and CDR2 YYREEE (reference sequence).

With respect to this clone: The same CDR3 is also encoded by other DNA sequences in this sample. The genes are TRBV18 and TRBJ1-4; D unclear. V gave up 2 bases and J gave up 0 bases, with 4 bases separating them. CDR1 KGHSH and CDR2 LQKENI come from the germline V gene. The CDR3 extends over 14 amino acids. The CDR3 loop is CASSPSATNEKLFF. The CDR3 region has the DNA TGTGCCAGCTCACCAAGCGCAACTAATGAAAAACTGTTTTTT.

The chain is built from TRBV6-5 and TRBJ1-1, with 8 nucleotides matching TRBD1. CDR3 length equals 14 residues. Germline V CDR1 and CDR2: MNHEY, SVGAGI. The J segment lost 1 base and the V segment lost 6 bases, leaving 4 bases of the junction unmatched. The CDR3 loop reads CASRWTGTNTEAFF. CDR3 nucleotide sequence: TGTGCCAGCAGATGGACAGGGACGAACACTGAAGCTTTCTTT.

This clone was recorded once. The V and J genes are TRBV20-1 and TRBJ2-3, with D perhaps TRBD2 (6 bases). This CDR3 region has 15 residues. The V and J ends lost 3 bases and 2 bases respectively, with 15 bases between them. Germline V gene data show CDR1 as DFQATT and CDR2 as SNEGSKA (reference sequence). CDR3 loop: CSASSLGGNTDTQYF. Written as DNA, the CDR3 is TGCAGTGCTAGTAGTCTTGGGGGGAACACAGATACGCAGTATTTT.

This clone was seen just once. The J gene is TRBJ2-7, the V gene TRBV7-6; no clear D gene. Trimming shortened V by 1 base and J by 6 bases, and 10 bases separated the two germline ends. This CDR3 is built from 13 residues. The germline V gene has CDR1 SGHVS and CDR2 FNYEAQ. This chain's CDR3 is CASSLGSYSEQYF. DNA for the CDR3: TGTGCCAGCAGCTTAGGGTCCTATAGCGAGCAGTACTTC.

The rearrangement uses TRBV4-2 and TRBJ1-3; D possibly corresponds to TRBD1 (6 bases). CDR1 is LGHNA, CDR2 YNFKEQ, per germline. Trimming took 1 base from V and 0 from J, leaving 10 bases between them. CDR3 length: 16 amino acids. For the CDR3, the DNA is TGTGCCAGCAGCCAAGGGGACACCCTCTCTGGAAACACCATATATTTT. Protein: CASSQGDTLSGNTIYF.

CDR3 nucleotide sequence: TGTGCCAGCTCACCTCAGGGTAACTCTGGAAACACCATATATTTT. Translated: CASSPQGNSGNTIYF. J is TRBJ1-3 and V is TRBV18; tentatively, D is TRBD1 (5 bases). CDR3 length: 15 amino acids. V was shortened by 3 bases and J by 0 bases, with 9 bases between the two germline ends. CDR1 is KGHSH, CDR2 LQKENI, per germline. Full variable domain (rest looked up from reference TRBV18 and TRBJ1-3): NAGVMQNPRHLVRRRGQEARLRCSPMKGHSHVYWYRQLPEEGLKFMVYLQKENIIDESGMPKERFSAEFPKEGPSILRIQQVVRGDSAAYFCASSPQGNSGNTIYFGEGSWLTVV.